This T cell receptor (beta chain) was observed in a study of T cells in Graves' hyperthyroidism and ophthalmopathy. This clonotype has only a few counts. Its antigen is as yet unknown. Researchers amplified the TCR beta CDR3 regions from RNA transcripts. In the first-round RT-PCR of the TCR CDR3, the HTBI primer set was used. TCRdb re-analysed the multiplex PCR reads in MiXCR, keeping a single row per CDR3 protein. Of fewer than 900,000 distinct CDR3 sequences listed, over 15% are singletons. On the basis of clinical symptoms, serum thyroxine and TRAb, thyroid ultrasound and orbital computed tomography, diagnoses were made. V was cut by 0 bases and J by 1 base, with 12 bases left in between. The germline V gene has CDR1 LGHNA and CDR2 YNFKEQ. CDR3 length: 16 amino acids. The study's findings and limits: In validation, the model predicted ophthalmopathy. These predictions came a median about 6.2 months before onset. Blood held most thyroid clonotypes expanded above 0.001 frequency.

Specimen: blood. The origin of this receptor is a man aged 18 to 30 with Graves' hyperthyroidism. The gene calls are TRBV4-2 and TRBJ1-1, with D possibly being TRBD1 (5 bases). The CDR3 coding sequence is TGTGCCAGCAGCCAAGAACGGGACGGACGGAACACTGAAGCTTTCTTT. This sequence encodes CASSQERDGRNTEAFF.